One sample yielded the 27 T cell receptor beta chains listed below, sequenced in a study of blood T cell repertoires in COVID-19. Profiled with immunoSEQ multiplex PCR; TCRdb holds only in-frame clones, not every one. Of a few hundred thousand clones listed, around 82% are singletons. The sequencing input was PBMCs or T cells enriched from blood (not recorded which). Receptors were obtained from a man aged 50 to 60 who had recovered from COVID-19.

The chain has TRBV16 and TRBJ1-1; 7 bases are a match to TRBD1. CDR1 and CDR2 from the germline V gene are KGHSY and FQNENV. The V and J ends lost 3 bases and 1 base, in that order; junction bases with no gene match: 2. The CDR3 spans 14 residues. The CDR3 is CASSHGTENTEAFF. CDR3 DNA sequence: TGTGCCAGCAGCCACGGGACAGAGAACACTGAAGCTTTCTTT.

The genes are TRBV29-1 and TRBJ2-2; tentatively, D is TRBD2 (6 bases). This CDR3 has 13 residues. V was pared by 6 bases and J by 4 bases, with 12 bases between. Looked up from germline, CDR1 is SQVTM and CDR2 is ANQGSEA. The CDR3, as DNA: TGCAGCGTAGTCACCGGGGGCACCGGGGAGCTGTTTTTT. Protein product: CSVVTGGTGELFF.

The chain employs TRBV18 and TRBJ1-6; a weak D match, TRBD1 (5 bases). The V gene's germline CDR1 is KGHSH and CDR2 LQKENI. Trimming shortened V by 2 bases and J by 8 bases, and 19 bases separated the two germline ends. This CDR3 contains 17 residues. CDR3 bases: TGTGCCAGCTCACCAAGGGGCCCGGGCCCCGCGGATTCACCCCTCCACTTT. Translation: CASSPRGPGPADSPLHF.

The V gene is TRBV30, the J gene TRBJ1-2; no clear D. The V and J ends lost 0 bases and 3 bases respectively, with 11 bases between them. Germline values: CDR1 GTSNPN, CDR2 SVGIG (reference sequence). This CDR3 contains 14 residues. This CDR3 reads CAWSVTGVYYGYTF. DNA for the CDR3: TGTGCCTGGAGTGTAACGGGAGTCTACTATGGCTACACCTTC.

The rearrangement joins TRBV10-3 to TRBJ1-5, with a tentative D call TRBD1 (5 bases). Germline lookup yields CDR1 ENHRY and CDR2 SYGVKD. Trimming took 6 bases from V and 2 from J, leaving 11 bases between them. The CDR3 extends over 14 amino acids. This CDR3 reads CAIRSDSGNQPQHF. CDR3 in DNA: TGTGCCATCAGATCTGACAGCGGCAATCAGCCCCAGCATTTT.

This chain links TRBV9 with TRBJ2-7; 10 nucleotides match TRBD1. This CDR3 is 14 amino acids long. The ends lost 4 bases at V and 6 bases at J; junction bases unmatched: 7. Per the germline V gene, CDR1 is SGDLS and CDR2 is YYNGEE. The CDR3 region is CASSLRTGGGEQYF. The CDR3 DNA sequence: TGTGCCAGCAGCCTTCGGACAGGGGGGGGCGAGCAGTACTTC.

The DNA of the CDR3 is TGTGCCAGCAGTCAACAGTTCGAGCAGTACTTC. Its protein is CASSQQFEQYF. The chain couples TRBV2 to TRBJ2-7; D not certain. Germline assignment: CDR1 SNHLY and CDR2 FYNNEI. The CDR3 has 11 residues. V lost 5 bases, J lost 6 bases, and 8 bases lay in between.

This sequence joins TRBV18 and TRBJ2-1; 11 bases are a match to TRBD2. This CDR3 region has 15 residues. V lost 6 bases and J lost 6; bases outside the gene matches: 7. Per the germline V gene, CDR1 is KGHSH and CDR2 is LQKENI. The CDR3 here is CASSPGTSGANEQFF. Written as DNA, the CDR3 is TGTGCCAGCTCGCCCGGGACTAGCGGAGCCAATGAGCAGTTCTTC.

This clone was picked up a small number of times. V gene TRBV6-6 combines with J gene TRBJ1-5; the match to TRBD1 covers 8 bases. Germline V CDR1 and CDR2: MNHNY, SVGAGI (reference sequence). The CDR3 spans 17 residues. Trimming at V came to 6 bases and at J to 1 base, leaving 11 bases not matched to a gene. The CDR3 coding sequence is TGTGCCAGCAGGCGATACAGGGGGTTTGCGAGCAATCAGCCCCAGCATTTT. Residues: CASRRYRGFASNQPQHF.

The chain carries TRBV2 and TRBJ2-5; the match to TRBD2 covers 13 bases. The CDR3 loop spans 15 amino acids. Trimming removed 7 bases from V and 5 bases from J; junction bases left unmatched: 7. CDR1 SNHLY and CDR2 FYNNEI come from the germline V gene. The CDR3 protein is CASTELAGGPETQYF. The DNA of the CDR3 is TGTGCCAGCACCGAACTAGCGGGAGGGCCGGAGACCCAGTACTTC.

V gene TRBV19 combines with J gene TRBJ2-6; D might be TRBD1 (5 bases). Germline values: CDR1 LNHDA, CDR2 SQIVND (reference sequence). The V end lost 4 bases, the J end lost 2 bases, and 9 bases lay between the germline ends. The CDR3 consists of 15 residues. The CDR3 DNA follows: TGTGCCAGTAGTACCCAGGGCGCTGGGGCCAACGTCCTGACTTTC. This codes for CASSTQGAGANVLTF. Together with reference TRBV19 and TRBJ2-6, the CDR3 gives the full variable domain: DGGITQSPKYLFRKEGQNVTLSCEQNLNHDAMYWYRQDPGQGLRLIYYSQIVNDFQKGDIAEGYSVSREKKESFPLTVTSAQKNPTAFYLCASSTQGAGANVLTFGAGSRLTVL.

This chain links TRBV19 with TRBJ1-5; 9 bases are a match to TRBD1. Germline CDR1 is LNHDA and CDR2 is SQIVND (reference sequence). The CDR3 is 17 amino acids. Unmatched junction bases numbered 9, after V lost 6 bases and J lost 0 bases. CDR3 DNA: TGTGCCAGTAGGAGAGGACAGGGGCTCTTTAGCAATCAGCCCCAGCATTTT. Amino acid sequence: CASRRGQGLFSNQPQHF.

The rearrangement uses TRBV29-1 and TRBJ2-1; 7 positions agree with TRBD1. CDR1 and CDR2 (germline): SQVTM, ANQGSEA. V lost 6 bases to trimming and J lost 4 bases; unmatched junction nucleotides: 6. There are 13 residues in the CDR3. CDR3 DNA: TGCAGCGTATCTGGGACAGCTTACAATGAGCAGTTCTTC. Protein sequence: CSVSGTAYNEQFF.

V gene TRBV7-3 combines with J gene TRBJ1-5, with D maybe TRBD1 (5 bases). Trimming left V 0 bases short and J 5 bases short, with 5 bases between. Germline V gene sequence: CDR1 SGHTA, CDR2 FQGTGA. The CDR3 is 13 amino acids. The CDR3 loop is CASSLTGDQPQHF. The CDR3 bases are TGTGCCAGCAGCTTAACAGGGGATCAGCCCCAGCATTTT.

The chain uses TRBV30 and TRBJ1-5; D gene uncertain. Germline V gives CDR1 GTSNPN, CDR2 SVGIG (reference sequence). There are 13 residues in the CDR3. The V and J ends lost 1 base and 4 bases respectively, with 8 bases between them. Written as DNA, the CDR3 is TGTGCCTGGAGTGACGGTCTGAATCAGCCCCAGCATTTT. Translating gives CAWSDGLNQPQHF.

The chain links TRBV9 to TRBJ1-6; 9 nucleotides line up with TRBD1. V lost 4 bases and J lost 7; bases outside the gene matches: 9. CDR1 and CDR2 (germline): SGDLS, YYNGEE. There are 16 residues in the CDR3. The CDR3 loop is CASSLQGASGNSPLHF. The DNA of the CDR3 is TGTGCCAGCAGCTTACAGGGGGCATCTGGGAATTCACCCCTCCACTTT.

This chain connects TRBV14 to TRBJ2-1; a weak D match, TRBD2 (6 bases). V lost 4 bases to trimming and J lost 0 bases, with 13 bases between them. Germline V CDR1 and CDR2: SGHDN, FVKESK. The CDR3 is 16 residues long. CDR3 region: CASSRGTWGSYNEQFF. Written as DNA, the CDR3 is TGTGCCAGCAGCCGGGGGACTTGGGGCTCCTACAATGAGCAGTTCTTC.

This chain joins TRBV28 and TRBJ2-1, with a possible D match to TRBD2 (5 bases). The CDR3 consists of 13 residues. Per germline, CDR1 MDHEN and CDR2 SYDVKM. Trimming shortened V by 3 bases and J by 7 bases, and 10 bases separated the two germline ends. The CDR3 nucleotides are TGTGCCAGCAGTTTGGGTCGGACTAATGAGCAGTTCTTC. As protein: CASSLGRTNEQFF.

This clone was counted a single time. V usage is TRBV5-6 and J usage is TRBJ2-7; D is unresolved. V lost 0 bases and J lost 2, with 6 bases in between. The CDR3 loop spans 13 amino acids. Germline assignment: CDR1 SGHDT and CDR2 YYEEEE. CDR3 in DNA: TGTGCCAGCAGCTTGGGGGCTCCCTACGAGCAGTACTTC. It codes for CASSLGAPYEQYF.

The DNA for the CDR3 is TGTGCCAGTGGCGGTGTAGGTCCCTACGAGCAGTACTTC. Its translation is CASGGVGPYEQYF. The V and J genes are TRBV19 and TRBJ2-7; D gene unclear. Germline lookup yields CDR1 LNHDA and CDR2 SQIVND (reference sequence). The germline V and J ends were trimmed by 8 bases and 2 bases, with 13 bases remaining between them. The CDR3 covers 13 residues.

The rearrangement uses TRBV3-1 (or the pseudogene TRBV3-2) and TRBJ1-4; D gene ambiguous. Per germline, CDR1 LGHDT and CDR2 YNNKEL (reference sequence). Between the trimmed V and J ends, which lost 5 bases and 8 bases, there was a span of 18 bases. The CDR3 is 15 amino acids. CDR3 nucleotide sequence: TGTGCCAGCAGCGCCCGATCTATTCGAGGGGAAAAACTGTTTTTT. It specifies CASSARSIRGEKLFF.

As to this clone: A read error may explain this, as a much larger clone is one base away. The sample holds other DNA sequences that translate to the same CDR3. The chain combines TRBV5-1 with TRBJ1-5; 10 bases are shared with TRBD1. CDR1 is SGHRS, CDR2 YFSETQ, per germline. Trimming at V came to 5 bases and at J to 1 base, leaving 3 bases not matched to a gene. This CDR3 contains 15 residues. CDR3 bases: TGCGCCAGCAGTGGGACAGGGGAGAGCAATCAGCCCCAGCATTTT. The encoded protein is CASSGTGESNQPQHF.

The chain couples TRBV28 to TRBJ2-1; TRBD1 aligns across 12 bases. Germline V CDR1 and CDR2: MDHEN, SYDVKM. CDR3 length: 16 amino acids. V lost 4 bases to trimming and J lost 6 bases; unmatched junction nucleotides: 7. The CDR3 DNA reads TGTGCCAGCAGTTACCCCGGGACAGGGGGCCGCAATGAGCAGTTCTTC. This codes for CASSYPGTGGRNEQFF.

The DNA of the CDR3 is TGTGCCACCAGCACGAAGGGGCGTCGGAATCAGCCCCAGCATTTT. Protein product: CATSTKGRRNQPQHF. The rearrangement uses TRBV15 and TRBJ1-5, with D possibly TRBD1 on 5 matching bases. Germline V gene sequence: CDR1 LNHNV, CDR2 YYDKDF (reference sequence). The CDR3 is 15 residues long. V lost 4 bases and J 4 bases, leaving 14 bases between the germline ends. The complete variable domain, with remaining parts taken from reference TRBV15 and TRBJ1-5, reads DAMVIQNPRYQVTQFGKPVTLSCSQTLNHNVMYWYQQKSSQAPKLLFHYYDKDFNNEADTPDNFQSRRPNTSFCFLDIRSPGLGDTAMYLCATSTKGRRNQPQHFGDGTRLSIL.

The chain is built from TRBV6-1 and TRBJ1-6; no firm D call. This CDR3 region has 16 residues. Deletions cut 1 base from V and 2 bases from J, with 9 bases between. Germline values: CDR1 MNHNS, CDR2 SASEGT. The CDR3 sequence: CASSEGHFPYNSPLHF. The CDR3 nucleotides are TGTGCCAGCAGTGAAGGACACTTCCCCTATAATTCACCCCTCCACTTT.

A single count supports this clone. V usage is TRBV4-2 and J usage is TRBJ2-7; D ambiguous. CDR1 and CDR2 (germline): LGHNA, YNFKEQ. Between the trimmed V and J ends, which lost 0 bases and 4 bases, there was a span of 7 bases. The CDR3 is 13 residues long. CDR3 in DNA: TGTGCCAGCAGCCAAGATATAGATTACGAGCAGTACTTC. It codes for CASSQDIDYEQYF.

The chain combines TRBV21-1 with TRBJ1-6. TRBV21-1 counts as a pseudogene. The CDR3 runs 13 residues. The CDR3 is CASLVVYNSPLHF. The CDR3 nucleotides read TGTGCCAGCTTAGTAGTGTATAATTCACCCCTCCACTTT.